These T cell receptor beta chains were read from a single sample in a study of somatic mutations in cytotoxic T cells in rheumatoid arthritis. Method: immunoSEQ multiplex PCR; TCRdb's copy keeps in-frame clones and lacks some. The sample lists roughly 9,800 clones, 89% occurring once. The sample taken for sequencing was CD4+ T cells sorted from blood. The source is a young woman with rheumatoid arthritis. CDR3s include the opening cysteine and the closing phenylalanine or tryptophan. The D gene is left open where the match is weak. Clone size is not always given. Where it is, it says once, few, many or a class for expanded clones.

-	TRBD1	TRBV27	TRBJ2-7	CASSSYRGLGEQYF	TGTGCCAGCAGTTCCTACAGGGGGTTGGGCGAGCAGTACTTC
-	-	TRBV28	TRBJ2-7	CASAGGTPGREQYF	TGTGCCAGCGCAGGCGGGACACCCGGGAGGGAGCAGTACTTC
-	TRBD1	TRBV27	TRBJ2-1	CASSLSDRGYNEQFF	TGTGCCAGCAGTTTATCGGACAGGGGGTACAATGAGCAGTTCTTC
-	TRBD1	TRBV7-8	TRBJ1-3	CASSGGQYAHTIYF	TGTGCCAGCAGCGGGGGACAGTACGCTCATACCATATATTTT
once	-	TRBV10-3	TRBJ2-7	CAVALSEGYEQYF	TGTGCCGTAGCCCTGTCAGAAGGATACGAGCAGTACTTC
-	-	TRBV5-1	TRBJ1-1	CASSSSYSQGNTEAFF	TGCGCCAGCAGCTCCAGCTATTCACAGGGGAACACTGAAGCTTTCTTT
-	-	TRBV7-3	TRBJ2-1	CASSLIGPGNEQFF	TGTGCCAGCAGCTTAATAGGGCCAGGGAATGAGCAGTTCTTC
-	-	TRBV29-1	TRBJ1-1	CGGAAGTEAFF	TGCGGAGGGGCGGCGGGCACTGAAGCTTTCTTT
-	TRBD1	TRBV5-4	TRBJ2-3	CASSFGQAGTDTQYF	TGTGCCAGCAGCTTTGGACAGGCAGGCACAGATACGCAGTATTTT
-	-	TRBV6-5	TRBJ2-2	CASSSPGSNTGELFF	TGTGCCAGCAGTTCTCCGGGGTCGAACACCGGGGAGCTGTTTTTT
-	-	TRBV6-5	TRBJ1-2	CASSSEGVAGNYGYTF	TGTGCCAGCAGTTCCGAAGGGGTAGCGGGCAACTATGGCTACACCTTC
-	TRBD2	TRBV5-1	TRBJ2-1	CASSLEGLAGGRHEQFF	TGCGCCAGCAGCTTGGAAGGACTAGCGGGGGGGCGGCATGAGCAGTTCTTC
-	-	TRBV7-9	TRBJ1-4	CASSSVRQSEKLFF	TGTGCCAGCAGCTCGGTTAGACAGAGTGAAAAACTGTTTTTT
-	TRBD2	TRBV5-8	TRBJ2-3	CASSRFAGGGVTDTQYF	TGTGCCAGCAGTCGATTTGCGGGAGGGGGGGTCACAGATACGCAGTATTTT
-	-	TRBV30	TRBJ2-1	CAWTRFGNEQFF	TGTGCCTGGACCCGATTCGGGAATGAGCAGTTCTTC
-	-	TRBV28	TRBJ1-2	CASSLTGLVRGGYTF	TGTGCCAGCAGTCTAACAGGGCTCGTTAGAGGTGGCTACACCTTC
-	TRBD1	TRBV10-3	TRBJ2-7	CAISDGMPGQGLYEQYF	TGTGCCATCAGTGACGGGATGCCCGGACAGGGCCTCTACGAGCAGTACTTC
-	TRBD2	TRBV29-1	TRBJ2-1	CSVGGSGRSYNEQFF	TGCAGCGTTGGGGGTAGCGGGAGATCTTACAATGAGCAGTTCTTC
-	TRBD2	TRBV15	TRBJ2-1	CATSRDRFRTSERYNEQFF	TGTGCCACCAGCAGAGATAGGTTCAGGACTAGCGAGAGATACAATGAGCAGTTCTTC
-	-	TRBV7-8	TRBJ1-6	CASSPQGNSPLHF	TGTGCCAGCAGCCCCCAGGGTAATTCACCCCTCCACTTT
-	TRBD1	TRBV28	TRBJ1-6	CASSLRTGGASPLHF	TGTGCCAGCAGTTTGCGGACAGGGGGCGCTTCACCCCTCCACTTT
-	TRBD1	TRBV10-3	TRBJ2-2	CAITTAGGTGELFF	TGTGCCATCACAACTGCAGGGGGTACCGGGGAGCTGTTTTTT
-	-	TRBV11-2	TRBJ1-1	CASSLDPGEAVPAFF	TGTGCCAGCAGCTTAGATCCGGGGGAGGCGGTCCCGGCTTTCTTT
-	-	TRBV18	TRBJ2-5	CAGSLRYQETQYF	TGTGCCGGCTCACTTCGGTACCAAGAGACCCAGTACTTC
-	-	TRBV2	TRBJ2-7	CASTQGALAYEQYF	TGTGCCAGCACACAGGGTGCCCTCGCGTACGAGCAGTACTTC
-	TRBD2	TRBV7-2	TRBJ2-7	CASSPSGLAGPSSYEQYF	TGTGCCAGCAGCCCAAGCGGACTAGCGGGTCCCAGCTCCTACGAGCAGTACTTC
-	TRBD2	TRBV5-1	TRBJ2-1	CASSFGSGGDNEQFF	TGCGCCAGCAGCTTTGGGAGCGGGGGGGACAATGAGCAGTTCTTC
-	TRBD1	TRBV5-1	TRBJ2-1	CASSMDRGAYNEQFF	TGCGCCAGCAGCATGGACAGGGGCGCTTACAATGAGCAGTTCTTC
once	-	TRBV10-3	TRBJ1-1	CAITEPTFGAEAFF	TGTGCCATCACCGAACCCACATTCGGGGCTGAAGCTTTCTTT
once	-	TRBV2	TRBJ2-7	CASIQGSYEQYF	TGTGCCAGCATCCAGGGCTCCTACGAGCAGTACTTC
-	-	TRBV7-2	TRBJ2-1	CASSLEGQRYNEQFF	TGTGCCAGCAGCTTAGAAGGACAGAGGTACAATGAGCAGTTCTTC
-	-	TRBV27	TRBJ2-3	CASSFSQGSGTQYF	TGTGCCAGCAGTTTCTCCCAGGGGTCGGGGACGCAGTATTTT
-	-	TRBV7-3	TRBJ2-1	CASSLTGGVSYNEQFF	TGTGCCAGCAGCTTAACCGGGGGTGTCTCCTACAATGAGCAGTTCTTC
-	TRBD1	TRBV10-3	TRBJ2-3	CAIRKYGDSPQDTQYF	TGTGCCATCAGGAAATATGGGGACAGTCCCCAAGATACGCAGTATTTT
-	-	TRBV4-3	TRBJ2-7	CASSQGYSLPQAEQYF	TGCGCCAGCAGCCAAGGGTACAGCTTACCCCAGGCCGAGCAGTACTTC
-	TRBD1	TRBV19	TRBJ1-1	CASSIADRVNTEAFF	TGTGCCAGTAGTATAGCCGACAGGGTGAACACTGAAGCTTTCTTT
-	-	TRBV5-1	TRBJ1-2	CASSLGQVSYGYTF	TGCGCCAGCAGCTTGGGGCAGGTGTCCTATGGCTACACCTTC
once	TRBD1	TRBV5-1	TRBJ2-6	CASSRPRGPGANVLTF	TGCGCCAGCAGCCGACCCAGGGGGCCTGGGGCCAACGTCCTGACTTTC
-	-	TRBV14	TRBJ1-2	CASSQPREGYTF	TGTGCCAGCAGCCAACCCCGAGAGGGCTACACCTTC
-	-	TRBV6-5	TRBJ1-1	CASSYPPFRGAKEAFF	TGTGCCAGCAGTTACCCACCTTTTCGGGGGGCTAAAGAAGCTTTCTTT
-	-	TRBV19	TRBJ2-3	CASSQPADLGTDTQYF	TGTGCCAGTAGCCAACCTGCTGACTTGGGCACAGATACGCAGTATTTT
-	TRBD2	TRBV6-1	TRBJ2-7	CASSEAGGLAGGKQYF	TGTGCCAGCAGTGAAGCAGGCGGACTAGCGGGAGGCAAGCAGTACTTC
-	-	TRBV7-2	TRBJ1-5	CASSLFAGLEPQHF	TGTGCCAGCAGCTTATTCGCGGGTTTGGAGCCCCAGCATTTT
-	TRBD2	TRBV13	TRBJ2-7	CASSFSSSGPTSYEQYF	TGTGCCAGCAGCTTCTCGTCTAGCGGGCCGACCTCCTACGAGCAGTACTTC
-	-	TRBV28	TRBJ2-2	CASRFGTSNTGELFF	TGTGCCAGCAGGTTCGGGACATCTAACACCGGGGAGCTGTTTTTT
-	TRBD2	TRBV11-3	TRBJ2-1	CASSLDKGGGRANEQFF	TGTGCCAGCAGCTTAGATAAGGGGGGCGGGAGGGCCAATGAGCAGTTCTTC
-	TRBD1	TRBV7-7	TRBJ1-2	CASSLDGTGSEYGYTF	TGTGCTAGCAGCTTAGATGGGACAGGGAGCGAGTATGGCTACACCTTC
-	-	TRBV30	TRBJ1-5	CAWSLYSNQPQHF	TGTGCCTGGAGTCTTTATAGCAATCAGCCCCAGCATTTT
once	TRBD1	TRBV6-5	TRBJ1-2	CASSQGQYGYTF	TGTGCCAGCAGCCAGGGACAGTATGGCTACACCTTC
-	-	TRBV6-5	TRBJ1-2	CASSYLTGNYGYTF	TGTGCCAGCAGTTACCTCACAGGGAACTATGGCTACACCTTC
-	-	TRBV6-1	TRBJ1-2	CASTAAAYGYTF	TGTGCCAGCACGGCGGCAGCCTATGGCTACACCTTC
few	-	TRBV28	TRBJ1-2	CASSFGDSNYGYTF	TGTGCCAGCAGTTTTGGCGACAGCAACTATGGCTACACCTTC
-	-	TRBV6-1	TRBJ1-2	CASSEGSLGLWYGYTF	TGTGCCAGCAGTGAAGGCAGCCTGGGGCTCTGGTATGGCTACACCTTC
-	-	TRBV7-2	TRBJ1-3	CASSPGTNGNTIYF	TGTGCCAGCAGCCCCGGGACAAATGGAAACACCATATATTTT
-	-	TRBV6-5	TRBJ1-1	CASTTKRSRVEAFF	TGTGCCAGCACCACTAAGAGGAGCCGGGTTGAAGCTTTCTTT
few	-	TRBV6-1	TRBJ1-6	CASSRNQGQNSPLHF	TGTGCCAGCAGTAGAAATCAGGGGCAAAATTCACCCCTCCACTTT
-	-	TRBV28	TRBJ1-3	CASRSSQGNSGNTIYF	TGTGCCAGCAGATCCTCCCAGGGGAACTCTGGAAACACCATATATTTT